The next 28 T cell receptor beta chains were all read from a single sample in a study of blood T cells in healthy people across ages. With a J-beta primer mix and a sample-barcoded 5' primer, a second PCR ran roughly 6 to 11 cycles. TCRdb ran MiXCR on the 5' RACE reads and lists one entry per CDR3 protein. The repertoire consists of 850,000 or so distinct CDR3 sequences, with less than 35% occurring once and the leading ten covering approximately 15%. Sequencing was done on a sample of blood. All receptors derive from a woman of 80 years or more in good health.

This clonotype has only a few counts. The gene calls are TRBV7-2 and TRBJ1-2, with 8 positions matching TRBD1. The V gene's germline CDR1 is SGHTA and CDR2 FQGNSA. The CDR3 extends over 16 amino acids. V gave up 0 bases and J gave up 8 bases; unmatched junction bases: 11. As DNA, the CDR3 is TGTGCCAGCAGCTTAGCCAGCCAGGGGGCACGGTACGGCTACACCTTC. Encoded protein: CASSLASQGARYGYTF.

This clonotype was seen many times. The CDR3 DNA reads as TGTGCCAGCAGGGGCACCCAAATTTCACCCCTCCACTTT. It specifies CASRGTQISPLHF. This chain joins TRBV12-3 or TRBV12-4 and TRBJ1-6; unclear D gene. Trimming took 6 bases from V and 9 from J, leaving 12 bases between them. The CDR3 covers 13 residues.

This clonotype was observed a handful of times. V and J are TRBV19 and TRBJ1-5; no clear D gene. Trimming took off 7 bases at V and 3 bases at J, with 13 bases between the two ends. The CDR3 is 14 amino acids. Germline values: CDR1 LNHDA, CDR2 SQIVND (reference sequence). CDR3 amino acids: CASTLRGINQPQHF. In nucleotides, the CDR3 is TGTGCCAGTACCCTCCGGGGTATCAATCAGCCCCAGCATTTT.

This clonotype has a handful of counts. A read error may be the cause here, since a much bigger clone is one base away. The chain carries TRBV10-3 and TRBJ2-7; the match to TRBD2 covers 8 bases. The DNA end is a closer match to TRBJ2-5, so the J assignment may be wrong. The CDR3 covers 13 residues. CDR1 is ENHRY, CDR2 SYGVKD, per germline. Written as DNA, the CDR3 is TGTGCCGTCGGCCGGGGGGGCCAGGAGACCCAGTACTTC. It specifies CAVGRGGQETQYF.

Points on this clonotype: The junction does not match germline at one end; this may be a read error. The chain joins TRBV7-7 to TRBJ2-1, with 7 bases that match TRBD1. The DNA end favors TRBJ2-7, so the J call may be wrong. The CDR3 extends over 15 amino acids. Germline CDR1 is SSHAT and CDR2 is FNYEAQ (reference sequence). CDR3 in amino acids: CASSPRGGSYNEQYF. For the CDR3, the DNA is TGTGCTAGCAGCCCGAGAGGGGGCTCCTACAATGAGCAGTACTTC.

The J gene is TRBJ1-6, the V gene TRBV5-6; 7 bases are shared with TRBD1. This CDR3 contains 14 residues. Germline-derived CDR1 and CDR2 are SGHDT and YYEEEE. J lost 6 bases, V lost 4 bases, and 4 bases had no gene match. DNA of the CDR3: TGTGCCAGCAGCATGGGACAGACTAATTCACCCCTCCACTTT. This gives the protein CASSMGQTNSPLHF.

V gene TRBV6-6 combines with J gene TRBJ1-2; the match to TRBD1 covers 10 bases. Trimming removed 2 bases from V and 0 bases from J; junction bases left unmatched: 3. Germline V gene data show CDR1 as MNHNY and CDR2 as SVGAGI (reference sequence). The CDR3 is made up of 16 amino acids. The CDR3 here is CASSYAGQGTNYGYTF. CDR3 coding DNA: TGTGCCAGCAGTTACGCGGGACAGGGGACTAACTATGGCTACACCTTC.

In its sample, this clonotype was seen many times. V usage is TRBV9 and J usage is TRBJ2-3; 12 nucleotides align to TRBD2. This CDR3 contains 16 residues. CDR1 SGDLS and CDR2 YYNGEE come from the germline V gene. The J segment lost 3 bases and the V segment lost 3 bases, leaving 5 bases of the junction unmatched. In nucleotides, the CDR3 is TGTGCCAGCAGCGGACTAGCGGGGGTCCGGACAGATACGCAGTATTTT. This codes for CASSGLAGVRTDTQYF. The variable domain in full, with the rest retrieved from reference TRBV9 and TRBJ2-3, is DSGVTQTPKHLITATGQRVTLRCSPRSGDLSVYWYQQSLDQGLQFLIQYYNGEERAKGNILERFSAQQFPDLHSELNLSSLELGDSALYFCASSGLAGVRTDTQYFGPGTRLTVL.

This clonotype turned up a few times. The V gene is TRBV2, the J gene TRBJ1-5; 8 bases are shared with TRBD1. The CDR3 spans 14 residues. The germline CDR1 and CDR2 sequences are SNHLY and FYNNEI. The ends lost 7 bases at V and 4 bases at J; junction bases unmatched: 6. The CDR3 nucleotides are TGTGCCAGCAATAGGCAGGGGGCGAATCAGCCCCAGCATTTT. This encodes CASNRQGANQPQHF.

A remark on this clonotype: A read error may explain this, as a much larger clone is one base away. The chain couples TRBV12-3 or TRBV12-4 to TRBJ1-1; D is ambiguous. Trimming stripped 5 bases from V and 5 bases from J, with 12 bases between. This CDR3 comprises 13 residues. Written as DNA, the CDR3 is TGTGCCAGCAGTACTTCAGGCCTAACTGAAGCTTTCTTT. Translating gives CASSTSGLTEAFF.

With respect to this clonotype: Just one base apart from a much larger clone, this may be a read error. V and J are TRBV6-4 and TRBJ2-1, with a weak D call TRBD2 (5 bases). The CDR3 loop spans 16 amino acids. Trimming took 6 bases from V and 0 from J, leaving 15 bases between them. Germline assignment: CDR1 MRHNA and CDR2 SNTAGT. CDR3 coding DNA: TGTGCCAGCAGCAATAGAGTGGGGAGCTCCTACAATGAGCAGTTCTTC. Amino acid sequence: CASSNRVGSSYNEQFF.

This clonotype was found many times. The rearrangement uses TRBV7-2 and TRBJ2-1; a possible D gene is TRBD2 (5 bases). Germline values: CDR1 SGHTA, CDR2 FQGNSA. CDR3 length: 17 residues. With 1 base removed from V and 1 base from J, the gap between germline ends came to 14 bases. The chain's CDR3 is CASSLGRLAGSYNEQFF. The CDR3 DNA sequence: TGTGCCAGCAGCTTAGGAAGGCTTGCGGGTTCCTACAATGAGCAGTTCTTC. Looking up the rest from reference TRBV7-2 and TRBJ2-1 gives the full variable domain: GAGVSQSPSNKVTEKGKDVELRCDPISGHTALYWYRQSLGQGLEFLIYFQGNSAPDKSGLPSDRFSAERTGGSVSTLTIQRTQQEDSAVYLCASSLGRLAGSYNEQFFGPGTRLTVL.

The V gene is TRBV20-1, the J gene TRBJ2-1, with 9 bases identical to TRBD2. The CDR3 has 14 amino acids. The V segment lost 6 bases and the J segment 6 bases; nucleotides outside the gene matches: 9. Germline V gene sequence: CDR1 DFQATT, CDR2 SNEGSKA (reference sequence). The CDR3 nucleotides are TGCAGTGCGCTTAGCGGGAGCGGGAGCAATGAGCAGTTCTTC. It codes for CSALSGSGSNEQFF.

There are a few counts of this clonotype. At one end, the junction sequence differs from germline, possibly due to a read error. V and J are TRBV5-1 and TRBJ2-5; D tentatively fits TRBD1 or TRBD2 (5 bases each). This CDR3 is 15 amino acids long. Germline lookup yields CDR1 SGHRS and CDR2 YFSETQ. The CDR3 DNA is TGCGCCAGCAGCTTGGACGGGACGGCACAAGGGACCCAGTACTTC. Its protein is CASSLDGTAQGTQYF.

Regarding this clonotype: This sequence may be a read error, since a much larger clone differs from it by one base. The chain is built from TRBV18 and TRBJ2-5; TRBD1 matches at 7 bases. From germline, CDR1 is KGHSH and CDR2 LQKENI. This CDR3 contains 14 residues. The trim removed 2 bases at V and 3 bases at J, leaving 3 bases unmatched. CDR3 amino acids: CASSPWQGEETQYF. The CDR3 DNA follows: TGTGCCAGCTCACCATGGCAGGGGGAAGAGACCCAGTACTTC.

This clonotype is a singleton in its sample. The V call is TRBV15, the J call TRBJ2-1; the D gene is possibly TRBD2 (5 bases). From germline, CDR1 is LNHNV and CDR2 YYDKDF (reference sequence). The CDR3 runs to 14 residues. The V end lost 1 base, the J end lost 5 bases, and 9 bases lay between the germline ends. CDR3 nucleotides: TGTGCCACCAGCAGAGCAACTAGGGACAATGAGCAGTTCTTC. As protein: CATSRATRDNEQFF. Together with reference TRBV15 and TRBJ2-1, the CDR3 gives the full variable domain: DAMVIQNPRYQVTQFGKPVTLSCSQTLNHNVMYWYQQKSSQAPKLLFHYYDKDFNNEADTPDNFQSRRPNTSFCFLDIRSPGLGDTAMYLCATSRATRDNEQFFGPGTRLTVL.

On this clonotype: With a much larger clone just one base away, this may be a read error. The gene calls are TRBV20-1 and TRBJ2-4, with D unresolved. CDR1 DFQATT and CDR2 SNEGSKA come from the germline V gene (reference sequence). Trimming shortened V by 6 bases and J by 13 bases, and 16 bases separated the two germline ends. The CDR3 sequence is 11 residues long. The CDR3 DNA sequence: TGCAGTGCCACCAGACCTCCTGAGCAGTACTTC. It encodes CSATRPPEQYF.

This rearrangement joins TRBV2 to TRBJ1-5; D unclear. The CDR3 extends over 14 amino acids. Germline V lookup: CDR1 SNHLY, CDR2 FYNNEI. The V and J ends lost 3 bases and 1 base respectively, with 7 bases between them. The CDR3 loop is CASSESLSNQPQHF. CDR3 in DNA: TGTGCCAGCAGTGAGAGTTTGAGCAATCAGCCCCAGCATTTT.

Only a few counts were recorded for this clonotype. The chain is built from TRBV6-1 and TRBJ1-1; 10 nucleotides line up with TRBD1. V was pared by 7 bases and J by 6 bases, with 17 bases of the junction left unmatched. CDR3 length equals 17 residues. Germline CDR1 MNHNS, CDR2 SASEGT. The CDR3 sequence is CASISLPGQGNIAEAFF. CDR3 nucleotides: TGTGCCAGCATCTCCCTTCCGGGACAGGGGAATATCGCTGAAGCTTTCTTT.

The rearrangement uses TRBV7-2 and TRBJ2-2, with TRBD2 matching over 8 bases. Germline CDR1 SGHTA, CDR2 FQGNSA. The J segment lost 5 bases and the V segment lost 4 bases, leaving 9 bases of the junction unmatched. The CDR3 covers 16 residues. CDR3 sequence reads: CASSSKGLAWTGELFF. CDR3 DNA sequence: TGTGCCAGCAGCTCCAAAGGACTAGCATGGACCGGGGAGCTGTTTTTT.

This clonotype was detected many times. The chain uses TRBV27 and TRBJ1-2; TRBD1 matches at 7 bases. The CDR3 has 15 residues. Germline CDR1 and CDR2: MNHEY and SMNVEV (reference sequence). J was trimmed by 6 bases and V by 4 bases; bases with no gene match: 11. CDR3 nucleotides: TGTGCCAGCAGTTCTTCAAGACAGGGATGGGATGGCTACACCTTC. Translating it yields CASSSSRQGWDGYTF.

The sample holds a few counts of this clonotype. The chain employs TRBV27 and TRBJ2-3; TRBD2 agrees at 11 bases. V shed 3 bases, J shed 7 bases, and the junction held 9 bases outside the gene matches. CDR3 length: 16 residues. Per germline, CDR1 MNHEY and CDR2 SMNVEV (reference sequence). CDR3 sequence: CASSFSTSGVTNTQYF. CDR3 in DNA: TGTGCCAGCAGTTTCTCGACTAGCGGGGTTACAAATACGCAGTATTTT.

This clonotype was found a few times. A much larger clone is a single base away; this may be a read error. CDR3 coding DNA: TGTGCCACCAGTGATCCGCCTCGGACAGAAGGGCAGTTCTTC. Protein sequence: CATSDPPRTEGQFF. This rearrangement joins TRBV24-1 to TRBJ2-1; tentatively, D is TRBD1 (6 bases). The CDR3 loop spans 14 amino acids. Germline V gene lookup returns CDR1 KGHDR and CDR2 SFDVKD. V was trimmed by 3 bases and J by 12 bases, leaving 17 bases between them.

This sequence joins TRBV30 and TRBJ2-4; maybe TRBD1 (6 bases). This CDR3 has 14 amino acids. Trimming removed 1 base from V and 7 bases from J, with 14 bases in between. Germline assignment: CDR1 GTSNPN and CDR2 SVGIG (reference sequence). The chain's CDR3 is CAWSETRGRNIQYF. As DNA, the CDR3 is TGTGCCTGGAGTGAAACCAGGGGTAGGAACATTCAGTACTTC. Full variable domain (missing parts from reference TRBV30 and TRBJ2-4): SQTIHQWPATLVQPVGSPLSLECTVEGTSNPNLYWYRQAAGRGLQLLFYSVGIGQISSEVPQNLSASRPQDRQFILSSKKLLLSDSGFYLCAWSETRGRNIQYFGAGTRLSVL.

About this clonotype itself: This may arise from a read error, as a much more abundant clone is one base away. V is TRBV3-1 and J is TRBJ1-2; D gene unclear. Trimming shortened V by 0 bases and J by 9 bases, and 8 bases separated the two germline ends. Germline lookup yields CDR1 LGHDT and CDR2 YNNKEL (reference sequence). The CDR3 extends over 12 amino acids. CDR3 amino acids: CASSQDSRRYTF. DNA of the CDR3: TGTGCCAGCAGCCAAGATTCTCGGCGCTACACCTTC. The full variable domain, with the rest looked up from reference TRBV3-1 and TRBJ1-2, is DTAVSQTPKYLVTQMGNDKSIKCEQNLGHDTMYWYKQDSKKFLKIMFSYNNKELIINETVPNRFSPKSPDKAHLNLHINSLELGDSAVYFCASSQDSRRYTFGSGTRLTVV.

This clonotype showed up many times. The rearrangement links TRBV12-3 or TRBV12-4 to TRBJ2-5; the match to TRBD2 covers 7 bases. The CDR3 contains 14 residues. Trimming cost V 7 bases and J 7 bases; bases outside gene matches: 12. The CDR3 coding sequence is TGTGCCAGCACCCCGGGGGTGGGACTATCGACCCAGTACTTC. Protein sequence: CASTPGVGLSTQYF.

This clonotype was counted at least ten times. This chain connects TRBV12-3 or TRBV12-4 to TRBJ2-3; possible D gene TRBD2, 5 bases. This CDR3 is 15 amino acids long. Trimming left V 3 bases short and J 0 bases short, with 10 bases between. The CDR3 region has the DNA TGTGCCAGCAGTTTTGACCGGGGTAGCACAGATACGCAGTATTTT. Translating gives CASSFDRGSTDTQYF.

This clonotype was recorded many times. The genes are TRBV12-3 or TRBV12-4 and TRBJ2-1; the match to TRBD1 covers 9 bases. The CDR3 is made up of 15 amino acids. J lost 4 bases, V lost 6 bases, and 7 bases had no gene match. Written as DNA, the CDR3 is TGTGCCAGCAGGTCAGGACAGGGGCCTTACAATGAGCAGTTCTTC. It specifies CASRSGQGPYNEQFF.